Presented here are 25 T cell receptor beta chains from one specimen sequenced in a study of T cell clonotyping in hematopoietic cell transplantation. Some clones are missing from TCRdb's copy, which holds only in-frame ones; the method was immunoSEQ multiplex PCR. The table has fewer than 45,000 clones, around 90% seen once; the top ten hold approximately 2%. Sequences were obtained from peripheral blood mononuclear cells. The receptors originated from a woman in her forties in good health. Some clones in this sample may be carry-over from other donors' samples.

The chain carries TRBV25-1 and TRBJ2-5; possible D gene TRBD1, 6 bases. Germline assignment: CDR1 MGHDK and CDR2 SYGVNS. The V gene lost 4 bases and the J gene lost 5 bases, with 14 bases spanning the gap. This CDR3 is built from 14 residues. DNA for the CDR3: TGTGCCAGCAGTGGCGCAGGGGACGCGGAGACCCAGTACTTC. Amino acid sequence: CASSGAGDAETQYF.

This clone was counted between two and nine times. The V and J genes are TRBV19 and TRBJ1-1; TRBD1 aligns across 10 bases. Per the germline V gene, CDR1 is LNHDA and CDR2 is SQIVND (reference sequence). This CDR3 has 16 residues. Losses at the gene ends were 4 bases for V and 1 base for J; bases not matched to a gene: 6. The CDR3 DNA reads TGTGCCAGTAGTACCCCTTGGACAGGGGGGAACACTGAAGCTTTCTTT. Translation gives CASSTPWTGGNTEAFF.

This chain links TRBV5-1 with TRBJ2-7, with D unclear. Trimming took 4 bases from V and 1 from J, leaving 9 bases between them. The V gene's germline CDR1 is SGHRS and CDR2 YFSETQ. This CDR3 has 13 amino acids. The CDR3 DNA is TGCGCCAGCAGCGTGGACCTTTCCTACGAGCAGTACTTC. Translated, it gives CASSVDLSYEQYF.

This chain connects TRBV4-2 to TRBJ2-1; D is perhaps TRBD2 (6 bases). CDR3 length: 14 amino acids. Per the germline V gene, CDR1 is LGHNA and CDR2 is YNFKEQ. The V gene lost 0 bases and the J gene lost 6 bases, with 9 bases spanning the gap. For the CDR3, the DNA is TGTGCCAGCAGCCAAGAGTGGACTACCAATGAGCAGTTCTTC. Translating it yields CASSQEWTTNEQFF.

CDR3 protein: CASSSGRRPYADTQYF. The CDR3 DNA is TGTGCCAGCAGTTCCGGGCGACGGCCCTACGCAGATACGCAGTATTTT. The gene calls are TRBV28 and TRBJ2-3; no clear D. The CDR3 covers 16 residues. V shed 4 bases and J shed 4 bases, with 18 bases lying between them. Germline V gives CDR1 MDHEN, CDR2 SYDVKM.

The V and J genes are TRBV5-1 and TRBJ1-4; no definite D call. The germline CDR1 and CDR2 sequences are SGHRS and YFSETQ. CDR3 length: 14 residues. With 6 bases removed from V and 0 bases from J, the gap between germline ends came to 9 bases. The CDR3: CASKRQSTNEKLFF. CDR3 bases: TGCGCCAGCAAACGTCAGTCAACTAATGAAAAACTGTTTTTT.

CDR3 in amino acids: CASSLGTGDSYEQYF. Written as DNA, the CDR3 is TGTGCCAGCAGCTTAGGGACAGGGGACTCCTACGAGCAGTACTTC. The V call is TRBV7-2, the J call TRBJ2-7; 9 bases align to TRBD1. V dropped 1 base and J dropped 0; count of bases not matched to a gene: 1. The CDR3 contains 15 residues. Germline CDR1 and CDR2: SGHTA and FQGNSA.

This clone was seen once. The chain has TRBV5-1 and TRBJ1-1; 10 nucleotides match TRBD1. The J segment lost 6 bases and the V segment lost 3 bases, leaving 11 bases of the junction unmatched. Germline V gene data show CDR1 as SGHRS and CDR2 as YFSETQ. This CDR3 is built from 16 residues. This chain's CDR3 is CASSYDSGTGEAEAFF. CDR3 in DNA: TGCGCCAGCAGCTACGATTCCGGGACAGGGGAAGCTGAAGCTTTCTTT. The variable domain in full, with the rest retrieved from reference TRBV5-1 and TRBJ1-1, is KAGVTQTPRYLIKTRGQQVTLSCSPISGHRSVSWYQQTPGQGLQFLFEYFSETQRNKGNFPGRFSGRQFSNSRSEMNVSTLELGDSALYLCASSYDSGTGEAEAFFGQGTRLTVV.

V gene TRBV30 combines with J gene TRBJ2-7; possible D gene TRBD2, 6 bases. CDR1 is GTSNPN, CDR2 SVGIG, per germline (reference sequence). V was pared by 3 bases and J by 6 bases, with 21 bases between. The CDR3 loop spans 15 amino acids. The CDR3 protein is CAWRGDPHGGSEQYF. The CDR3 coding sequence is TGTGCCTGGAGAGGAGACCCTCATGGGGGGTCCGAGCAGTACTTC.

The chain links TRBV4-1 to TRBJ2-7; D possibly corresponds to TRBD2 (5 bases). The CDR3 has 15 residues. CDR1 MGHRA and CDR2 YSYEKL come from the germline V gene. Trimming left V 0 bases short and J 2 bases short, with 11 bases between. Written as DNA, the CDR3 is TGCGCCAGCAGCCAAGATCAGGAGCGGACCTACGAGCAGTACTTC. This gives the protein CASSQDQERTYEQYF.

J is TRBJ2-2 and V is TRBV9, with D tentatively TRBD1 or TRBD2 (5 bases each). V lost 3 bases, J lost 1 base, and 10 bases lay in between. CDR3 length equals 15 residues. Germline V gives CDR1 SGDLS, CDR2 YYNGEE. Written as DNA, the CDR3 is TGTGCCAGCAGCGCCGGGACGTTGAACACCGGGGAGCTGTTTTTT. This gives the protein CASSAGTLNTGELFF.

This chain links TRBV5-1 with TRBJ2-7, with 9 bases that match TRBD1. CDR3 length: 14 residues. In germline, CDR1 is SGHRS, CDR2 YFSETQ. J lost 4 bases, V lost 2 bases, and 4 bases had no gene match. The CDR3 coding sequence is TGCGCCAGCAGCTTTACAGGGGGCGATTACGAGCAGTACTTC. It yields the protein CASSFTGGDYEQYF.

This chain uses TRBV6-1 with TRBJ1-2; D may be TRBD1 (5 bases). Germline values: CDR1 MNHNS, CDR2 SASEGT. CDR3 length: 14 amino acids. Deletions cut 2 bases from V and 8 bases from J, with 15 bases between. CDR3: CASSEFTGGVGYTF. The DNA for the CDR3 is TGTGCCAGCAGTGAATTTACAGGTGGGGTCGGCTACACCTTC.

The chain couples TRBV6-1 to TRBJ2-1; maybe TRBD1 (6 bases). V lost 3 bases and J lost 7, with 16 bases in between. CDR1 is MNHNS, CDR2 SASEGT, per germline. This CDR3 contains 15 residues. The CDR3, as DNA: TGTGCCAGCAGTGATGGGGGCCGCTTTTTAAATGAGCAGTTCTTC. It encodes CASSDGGRFLNEQFF.

The rearrangement joins TRBV5-6 to TRBJ1-2; D is undetermined. Germline V gives CDR1 SGHDT, CDR2 YYEEEE. The CDR3 loop spans 15 amino acids. Deletions cut 2 bases from V and 0 bases from J, with 11 bases between. CDR3 DNA sequence: TGTGCCAGCAGCTTCAGTCAGGCCCCTAACTATGGCTACACCTTC. The encoded protein is CASSFSQAPNYGYTF.

V is TRBV18 and J is TRBJ2-7; 11 positions match TRBD2. The V gene end was trimmed by 6 bases and the J gene end by 4 bases; junction bases not matched to a gene: 8. The V gene's germline CDR1 is KGHSH and CDR2 LQKENI. This CDR3 is 15 amino acids long. The DNA of the CDR3 is TGTGCCAGCTCTCCGTCCGGGACTAGCGGATACGAGCAGTACTTC. It yields the protein CASSPSGTSGYEQYF.

V is TRBV9 and J is TRBJ2-7, with 9 bases that match TRBD1. The V and J ends lost 8 bases and 6 bases, in that order; junction bases with no gene match: 9. Looked up from germline, CDR1 is SGDLS and CDR2 is YYNGEE. The CDR3 has 13 residues. This CDR3 reads CARGIGQGSEQYF. DNA for the CDR3: TGTGCCAGAGGAATTGGACAGGGGTCCGAGCAGTACTTC.

J is TRBJ1-2 and V is TRBV5-6; 12 bases line up with TRBD1. The CDR3 runs to 17 residues. The ends lost 1 base at V and 2 bases at J; junction bases unmatched: 6. Germline V gene lookup returns CDR1 SGHDT and CDR2 YYEEEE. CDR3 region: CASSLRDRGRTNYGYTF. The CDR3 nucleotides read TGTGCCAGCAGCTTGCGGGACAGGGGGCGCACGAACTATGGCTACACCTTC. The full variable domain, in which reference TRBV5-6 and TRBJ1-2 provide the parts outside the CDR3, is DAGVTQSPTHLIKTRGQQVTLRCSPKSGHDTVSWYQQALGQGPQFIFQYYEEEERQRGNFPDRFSGHQFPNYSSELNVNALLLGDSALYLCASSLRDRGRTNYGYTFGSGTRLTVV.

This clone was seen a single time. The chain uses TRBV4-1 and TRBJ2-2; 12 nucleotides match TRBD2. The CDR3 has 16 amino acids. CDR1 and CDR2 from the germline V gene are MGHRA and YSYEKL. Losses at the gene ends were 4 bases for V and 9 bases for J; bases not matched to a gene: 9. CDR3 bases: TGCGCCAGCAGCCCGACTAGCGGGAGCCGGTCTAGGGAGCTGTTTTTT. Translated, it gives CASSPTSGSRSRELFF.

J is TRBJ2-3 and V is TRBV19; D unresolved. Germline-derived CDR1 and CDR2 are LNHDA and SQIVND (reference sequence). The CDR3 covers 11 residues. Trimming removed 4 bases from V and 8 bases from J, with 7 bases in between. CDR3 sequence: CASSRVGTQYF. CDR3 nucleotide sequence: TGTGCCAGTAGTAGAGTAGGTACGCAGTATTTT.

This clone was recorded a few times. The chain carries TRBV19 and TRBJ2-7; D perhaps matches TRBD2 (5 bases). From germline, CDR1 is LNHDA and CDR2 SQIVND (reference sequence). Trimming cost V 5 bases and J 3 bases, with 17 bases left between them. This CDR3 region has 15 residues. Here the CDR3 reads CASSLTPGRGYEQYF. The CDR3 nucleotides read TGTGCCAGTAGTTTGACCCCCGGACGGGGCTACGAGCAGTACTTC.

The chain joins TRBV7-8 to TRBJ2-7; tentatively, D is TRBD1 (10 bases). The CDR3 is 20 residues long. Germline values: CDR1 SGHVS, CDR2 FQNEAQ. V lost 2 bases and J 2 bases, leaving 28 bases between the germline ends. CDR3 region: CASSLTRDRGPGLAPYEQYF. The CDR3 DNA sequence: TGTGCCAGCAGCTTAACCCGGGACAGGGGCCCGGGACTAGCTCCCTACGAGCAGTACTTC.

V is TRBV4-2 and J is TRBJ2-7; either TRBD1 or TRBD2 may supply D (5 bases each). From germline, CDR1 is LGHNA and CDR2 YNFKEQ. V shed 0 bases and J shed 5 bases, with 11 bases lying between them. The CDR3 contains 14 residues. CDR3 amino acids: CASSQDWGFDEQYF. The CDR3 coding sequence is TGTGCCAGCAGCCAAGACTGGGGGTTCGACGAGCAGTACTTC.

The chain has TRBV7-9 and TRBJ2-1, with 12 positions matching TRBD2. The V gene's germline CDR1 is SEHNR and CDR2 FQNEAQ (reference sequence). The CDR3 spans 18 residues. Unmatched junction bases numbered 7, after V lost 1 base and J lost 3 bases. The DNA for the CDR3 is TGTGCCAGCAGCTTAGAACTAGCGGGGGGCCTCATCTACAATGAGCAGTTCTTC. This sequence encodes CASSLELAGGLIYNEQFF.

This chain uses TRBV7-6 with TRBJ2-3, with 7 bases identical to TRBD2. This CDR3 contains 16 residues. V lost 2 bases and J lost 0; bases outside the gene matches: 5. The germline V gene encodes CDR1 SGHVS and CDR2 FNYEAQ. The CDR3 spells CASSLLASGSTDTQYF. The DNA for the CDR3 is TGTGCCAGCAGCTTATTGGCTAGCGGTAGCACAGATACGCAGTATTTT. The entire variable domain, with the rest obtained from reference TRBV7-6 and TRBJ2-3, is as follows: GAGVSQSPRYKVTKRGQDVALRCDPISGHVSLYWYRQALGQGPEFLTYFNYEAQQDKSGLPNDRFSAERPEGSISTLTIQRTEQRDSAMYRCASSLLASGSTDTQYFGPGTRLTVL.